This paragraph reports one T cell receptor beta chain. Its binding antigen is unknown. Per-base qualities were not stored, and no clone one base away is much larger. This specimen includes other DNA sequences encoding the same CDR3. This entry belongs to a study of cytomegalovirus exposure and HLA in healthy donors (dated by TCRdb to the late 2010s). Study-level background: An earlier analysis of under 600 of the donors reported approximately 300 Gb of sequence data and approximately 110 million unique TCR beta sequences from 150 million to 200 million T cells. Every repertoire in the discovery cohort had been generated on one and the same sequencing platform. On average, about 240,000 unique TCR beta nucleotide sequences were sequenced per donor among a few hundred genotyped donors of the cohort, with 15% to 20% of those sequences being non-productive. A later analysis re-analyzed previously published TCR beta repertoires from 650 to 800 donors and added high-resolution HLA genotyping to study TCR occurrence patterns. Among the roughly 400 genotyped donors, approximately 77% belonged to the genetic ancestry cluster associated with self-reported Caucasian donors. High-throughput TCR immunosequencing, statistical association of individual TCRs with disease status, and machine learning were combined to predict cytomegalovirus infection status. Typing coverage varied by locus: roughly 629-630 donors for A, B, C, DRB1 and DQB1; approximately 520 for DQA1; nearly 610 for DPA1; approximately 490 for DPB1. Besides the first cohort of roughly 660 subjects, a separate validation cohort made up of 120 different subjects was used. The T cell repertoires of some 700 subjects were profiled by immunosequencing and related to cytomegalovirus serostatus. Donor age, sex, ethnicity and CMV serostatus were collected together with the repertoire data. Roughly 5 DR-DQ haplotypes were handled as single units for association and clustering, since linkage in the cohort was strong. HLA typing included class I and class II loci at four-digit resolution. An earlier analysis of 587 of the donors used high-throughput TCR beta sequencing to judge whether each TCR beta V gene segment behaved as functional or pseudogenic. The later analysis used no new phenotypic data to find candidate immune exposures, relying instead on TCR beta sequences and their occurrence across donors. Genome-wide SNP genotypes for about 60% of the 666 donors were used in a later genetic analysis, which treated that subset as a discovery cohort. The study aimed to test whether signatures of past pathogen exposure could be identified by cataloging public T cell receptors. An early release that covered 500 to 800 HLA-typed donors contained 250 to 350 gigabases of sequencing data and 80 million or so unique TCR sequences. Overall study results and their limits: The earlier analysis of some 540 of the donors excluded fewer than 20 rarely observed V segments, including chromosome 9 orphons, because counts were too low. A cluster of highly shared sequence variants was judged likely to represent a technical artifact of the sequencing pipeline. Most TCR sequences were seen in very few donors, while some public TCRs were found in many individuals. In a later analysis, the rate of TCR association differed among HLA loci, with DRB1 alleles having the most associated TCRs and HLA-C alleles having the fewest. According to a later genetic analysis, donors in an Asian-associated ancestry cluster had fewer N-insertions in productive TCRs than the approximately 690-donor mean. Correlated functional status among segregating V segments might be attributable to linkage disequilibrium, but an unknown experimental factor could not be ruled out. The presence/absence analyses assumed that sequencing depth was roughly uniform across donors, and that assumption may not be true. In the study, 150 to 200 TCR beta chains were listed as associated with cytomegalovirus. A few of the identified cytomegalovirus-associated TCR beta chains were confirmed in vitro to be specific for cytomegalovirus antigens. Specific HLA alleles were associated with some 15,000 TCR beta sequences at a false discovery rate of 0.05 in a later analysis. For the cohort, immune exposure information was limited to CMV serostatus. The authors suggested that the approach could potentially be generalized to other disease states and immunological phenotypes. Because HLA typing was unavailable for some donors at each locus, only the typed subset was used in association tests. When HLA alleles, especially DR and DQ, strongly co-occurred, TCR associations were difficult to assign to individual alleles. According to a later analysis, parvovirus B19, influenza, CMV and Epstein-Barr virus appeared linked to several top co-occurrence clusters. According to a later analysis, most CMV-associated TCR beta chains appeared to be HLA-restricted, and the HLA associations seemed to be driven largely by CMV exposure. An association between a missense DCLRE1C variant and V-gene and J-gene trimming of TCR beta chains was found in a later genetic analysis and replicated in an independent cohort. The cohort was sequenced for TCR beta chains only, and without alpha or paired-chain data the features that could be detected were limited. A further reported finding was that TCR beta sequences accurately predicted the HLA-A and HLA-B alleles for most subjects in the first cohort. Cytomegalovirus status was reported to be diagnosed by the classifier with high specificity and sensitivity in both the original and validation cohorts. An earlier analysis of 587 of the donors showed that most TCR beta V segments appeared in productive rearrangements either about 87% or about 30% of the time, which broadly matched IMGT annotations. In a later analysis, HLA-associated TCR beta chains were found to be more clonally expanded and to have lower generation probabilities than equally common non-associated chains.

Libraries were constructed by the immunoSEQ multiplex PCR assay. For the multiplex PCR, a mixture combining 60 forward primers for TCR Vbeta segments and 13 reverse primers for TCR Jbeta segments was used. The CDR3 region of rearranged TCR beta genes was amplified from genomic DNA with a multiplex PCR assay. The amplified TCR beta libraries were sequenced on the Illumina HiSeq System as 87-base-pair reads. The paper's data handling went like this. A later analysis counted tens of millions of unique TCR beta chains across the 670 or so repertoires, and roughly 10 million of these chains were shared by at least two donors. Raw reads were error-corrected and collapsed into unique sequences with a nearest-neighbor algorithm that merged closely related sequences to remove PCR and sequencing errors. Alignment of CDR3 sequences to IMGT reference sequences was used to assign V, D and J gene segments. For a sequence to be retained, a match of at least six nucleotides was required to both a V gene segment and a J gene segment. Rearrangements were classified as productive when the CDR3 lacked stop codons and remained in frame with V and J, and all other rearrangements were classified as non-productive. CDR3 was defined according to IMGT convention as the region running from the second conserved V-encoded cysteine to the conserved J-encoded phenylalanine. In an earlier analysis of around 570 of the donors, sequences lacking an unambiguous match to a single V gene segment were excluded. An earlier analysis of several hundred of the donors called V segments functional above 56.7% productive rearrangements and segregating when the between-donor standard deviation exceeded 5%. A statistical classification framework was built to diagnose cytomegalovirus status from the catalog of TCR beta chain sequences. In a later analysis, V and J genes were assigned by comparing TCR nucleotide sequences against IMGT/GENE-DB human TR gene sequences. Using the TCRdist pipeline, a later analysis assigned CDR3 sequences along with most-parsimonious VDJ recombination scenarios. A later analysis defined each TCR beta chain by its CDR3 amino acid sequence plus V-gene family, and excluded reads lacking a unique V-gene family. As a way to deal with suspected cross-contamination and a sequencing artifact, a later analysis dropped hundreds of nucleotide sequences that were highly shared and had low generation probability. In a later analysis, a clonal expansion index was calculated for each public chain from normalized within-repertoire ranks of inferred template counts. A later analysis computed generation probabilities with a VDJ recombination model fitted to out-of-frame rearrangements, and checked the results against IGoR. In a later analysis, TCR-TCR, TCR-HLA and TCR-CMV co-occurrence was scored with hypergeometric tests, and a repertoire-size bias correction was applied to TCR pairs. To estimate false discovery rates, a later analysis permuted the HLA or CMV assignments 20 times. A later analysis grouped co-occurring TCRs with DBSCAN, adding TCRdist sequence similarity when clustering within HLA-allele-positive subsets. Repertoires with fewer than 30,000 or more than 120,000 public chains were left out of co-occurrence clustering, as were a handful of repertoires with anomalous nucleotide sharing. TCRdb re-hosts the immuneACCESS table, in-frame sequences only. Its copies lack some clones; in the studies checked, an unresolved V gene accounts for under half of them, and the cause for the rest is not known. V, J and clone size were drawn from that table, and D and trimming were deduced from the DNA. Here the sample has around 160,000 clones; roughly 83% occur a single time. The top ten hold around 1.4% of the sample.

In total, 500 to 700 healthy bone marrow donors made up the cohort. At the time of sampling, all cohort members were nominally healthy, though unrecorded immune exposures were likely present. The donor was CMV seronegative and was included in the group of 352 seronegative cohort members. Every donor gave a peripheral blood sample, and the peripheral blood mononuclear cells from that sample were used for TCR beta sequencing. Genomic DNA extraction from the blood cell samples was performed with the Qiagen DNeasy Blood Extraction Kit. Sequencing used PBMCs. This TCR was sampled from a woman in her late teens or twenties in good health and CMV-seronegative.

For the CDR3, the sequence is CASSQGGNQPQHF. The nucleotide sequence reads as follows: TGCGCCAGCAGCCAGGGAGGCAATCAGCCCCAGCATTTT. The sequence joins TRBV4-1 to TRBJ1-5, with an unclear D gene assignment. Cut back by 3 bases and 2 bases, the V and J ends lie 5 bases apart. CDR1 MGHRA and CDR2 YSYEKL are derived from the germline V gene. The CDR3 starts with the cysteine, ends with the phenylalanine, and has 13 residues. The only DNA kept is the CDR3, 39 bases in frame from the first base.